This is a list of T cell receptor beta chains from one sample in a study of Ad26.COV2.S vaccination and SARS-CoV-2 variants. The data were produced by immunoSEQ multiplex PCR, yet TCRdb's version contains in-frame clones alone and is incomplete. The sample has 440,000 or so clones; approximately 92% are singletons. The material sequenced was peripheral blood, taken in a trial of Ad26.COV2.S vaccine versus placebo. The receptors derive from a person aged 18-60 years who received the Ad26.COV2.S COVID-19 vaccine or a placebo. Both conserved end residues are part of each CDR3. Each record gives: CDR3 DNA, CDR3 protein, V gene, D gene, J gene, clone size. A D gene is named only where the DNA matches it firmly. The size field is filled for only some rows; it gives once, few, many or a size class.

TGCGCCAGCAGCCAAGAGGGTAGCGGGGGGCCCCAGAATTCCTACAATGAGCAGTTCTTC	CASSQEGSGGPQNSYNEQFF	TRBV4-3	TRBD2	TRBJ2-1	.
TGTGCCAGCAGCCCTGAGGGGCAGGGCCTCACAGATACGCAGTATTTT	CASSPEGQGLTDTQYF	TRBV9	.	TRBJ2-3	.
TGTGCCAGCAGTTTAACCAGGCCCCCCTACGAGCAGTACTTC	CASSLTRPPYEQYF	TRBV27	.	TRBJ2-7	once
TGTGCCAGTAGCCCCTTTTCAGATACGCAGTATTTT	CASSPFSDTQYF	TRBV19	.	TRBJ2-3	.
TGTGCCACCAGCAGAGAACTGTACTACGAGCAGTACTTC	CATSRELYYEQYF	TRBV15	.	TRBJ2-7	.
TGTGCCAGCAGCTCTATCTCGACAGGGTGGGATGAGCAGTTCTTC	CASSSISTGWDEQFF	TRBV7-2	TRBD1	TRBJ2-1	.
TGTGCTAGTGGTCCGCTACTAGCGGGGACCAATGAGCAGTTCTTC	CASGPLLAGTNEQFF	TRBV12-5	TRBD2	TRBJ2-1	.
TGTGCCAGCAGTTTCAGGGAATCCTACGAGCAGTACTTC	CASSFRESYEQYF	TRBV27	.	TRBJ2-7	.
TGTGCCAGCAGTTTTAGTGGGGCCAACGTCCTGACTTTC	CASSFSGANVLTF	TRBV28	.	TRBJ2-6	.
TGTGCCAGCCCATCGGGGGGCGCCTACGAGCAGTACTTC	CASPSGGAYEQYF	TRBV21-1	.	TRBJ2-7	few
TGTGCCAGCAGCCGAGAAGCGGGGGCGAACACCGGGGAGCTGTTTTTT	CASSREAGANTGELFF	TRBV7-9	TRBD2	TRBJ2-2	few
TGTGCCAGCAGTTTAGGACTAGCGGGGGGCTTCTACAATGAGCAGTTCTTC	CASSLGLAGGFYNEQFF	TRBV5-8	TRBD2	TRBJ2-1	.
TGTGCCAGCATCCCCTGGGGCGGAGGCACAGATACGCAGTATTTT	CASIPWGGGTDTQYF	TRBV5-6	.	TRBJ2-3	.
TGTGCCAGTAGTATAGGGACGGATCACTACGAGCAGTACTTC	CASSIGTDHYEQYF	TRBV19	.	TRBJ2-7	few
TGCGCCAGCAGCCAACTAGCGGGGGGGCCAGAGACCCAGTACTTC	CASSQLAGGPETQYF	TRBV4-1	TRBD2	TRBJ2-5	once
TGTGCCAGCTCACCGGGGACTAGAGAGGCCCAGTACTTC	CASSPGTREAQYF	TRBV18	TRBD2	TRBJ2-5	.
TGTGCCAGCAGCTTAGTCCCGGGCCCCTACGAGCAGTACTTC	CASSLVPGPYEQYF	TRBV11-2	.	TRBJ2-7	.
TGTGCCATCAGCCAAGCAATTGGACTAGCGGGGGAAGAGACCCAGTACTTC	CAISQAIGLAGEETQYF	TRBV10-3	TRBD2	TRBJ2-5	once
TGTGCCAGCAGTTTAGGGGGCAGGTATGGCTACACCTTC	CASSLGGRYGYTF	TRBV12-3/TRBV12-4	.	TRBJ1-2	.
TGTGCCAGCAGTCGAAAGGGGCTAATGGACTATGGCTACACCTTC	CASSRKGLMDYGYTF	TRBV6-5	.	TRBJ1-2	.
TGTGCCATCAGTGCATCAGGGTTTGGCTACACCTTC	CAISASGFGYTF	TRBV10-3	.	TRBJ1-2	.
TGCAGCGTTAATAAGGGGCAAGAGACCCAGTACTTC	CSVNKGQETQYF	TRBV29-1	.	TRBJ2-5	.
TGTGCCAGCAGTTGGGCGAGGGGAGAAGAGACCCAGTACTTC	CASSWARGEETQYF	TRBV6-5	.	TRBJ2-5	.
TGTGCCAGCAGCTTGACTAGCGGGGTAGACAATGAGCAGTTCTTC	CASSLTSGVDNEQFF	TRBV5-4	TRBD2	TRBJ2-1	.
TGCGCCAGCAGCTTCGAGGGGGGAAACATTCAGTACTTC	CASSFEGGNIQYF	TRBV5-1	.	TRBJ2-4	.
TGCGCCAGCAGCCAAGATGGGTGGGGGCCGAGCACAGATACGCAGTATTTT	CASSQDGWGPSTDTQYF	TRBV4-3	.	TRBJ2-3	.
TGTGCCACCAGCAGGGGCGGCACCGGGGCCACGGAAAAACTGTTTTTT	CATSRGGTGATEKLFF	TRBV15	.	TRBJ1-4	.
TGTGCCAGCAGTTACTCGTGGAGCACCGGGGAGCTGTTTTTT	CASSYSWSTGELFF	TRBV6-5	.	TRBJ2-2	.
TGTGCCAGCAGTTACCCTAAAGTGGTAGCGGGGGTACAAGAGACCCAGTACTTC	CASSYPKVVAGVQETQYF	TRBV6-2/TRBV6-3	TRBD2	TRBJ2-5	.
TGCGCCAGCAGCCAAGATCTGGTTGAGCAGTTCTTC	CASSQDLVEQFF	TRBV4-3	.	TRBJ2-1	once
TGTGCCAGCAGCTCCGGCAGACGAGAGACCCAGTACTTC	CASSSGRRETQYF	TRBV7-2	.	TRBJ2-5	.
TGTGCCAGCAGCGCGACAGAAAACTATGGCTACACCTTC	CASSATENYGYTF	TRBV5-4	.	TRBJ1-2	.
TGTGCCAGCAGTTCGCCAGGGGTCAGTCAGAACACTGAAGCTTTCTTT	CASSSPGVSQNTEAFF	TRBV28	.	TRBJ1-1	.
TGTGCCTGGAGTGGTCTAGCGGGGGGAGAGACCCAGTACTTC	CAWSGLAGGETQYF	TRBV30	TRBD2	TRBJ2-5	.
TGTGCCAGCAGTTTAGGGAACAATCAGCCCCAGCATTTT	CASSLGNNQPQHF	TRBV28	.	TRBJ1-5	.
TGTGCCAGCACGTCCGGGAAGAACACCGGGGAGCTGTTTTTT	CASTSGKNTGELFF	TRBV2	.	TRBJ2-2	once
TGCGCCAGCAGCCTACGGGACTCCTATAATTCACCCCTCCACTTT	CASSLRDSYNSPLHF	TRBV4-3	.	TRBJ1-6	.
TGTGCCAGCAAGAGCGGGGAGAAGTACAATGAGCAGTTCTTC	CASKSGEKYNEQFF	TRBV2	TRBD2	TRBJ2-1	.
TGTGCCAGCAGCGAGGACCGGTCGTTAGATACGCAGTATTTT	CASSEDRSLDTQYF	TRBV9	.	TRBJ2-3	once
TGTGCTAGTGGTCCCGGGGGGTATCCCTACGAGCAGTACTTC	CASGPGGYPYEQYF	TRBV12-5	TRBD2	TRBJ2-7	.
TGCGCCAGCCACCGGGACAGGGATCTATGGGGCCAAGAGACCCAGTACTTC	CASHRDRDLWGQETQYF	TRBV5-1	TRBD1	TRBJ2-5	.
TGCGCCAGTATGAGCGGGGAGTCCTACAATGAGCAGTTCTTC	CASMSGESYNEQFF	TRBV5-1	TRBD2	TRBJ2-1	.